This T cell receptor beta chain originates from a study of blood T cell repertoires in COVID-19. The overall study: The United States, Italy and Spain were the sources of the acute and convalescent COVID-19 samples.

The length of the CDR3 is 14 residues. The germline V gene encodes CDR1 SGHKS and CDR2 YYEKEE (reference sequence). V lost 4 bases, J lost 5 bases, and 6 bases stayed unmatched. Participant age was about 18 to 89 years, and participants resided in roughly 25 US areas. Sequenced by immunoSEQ multiplex PCR; TCRdb stores in-frame clones only, minus some. The profile shows 230,000 or so clones, around 88% of them singletons. This rearrangement joins TRBV5-5 to TRBJ2-7; 10 bases agree with TRBD1. Sequenced: PBMCs or T cells enriched from blood (not recorded which). The clonotype originates from a woman between 35 and 50 years old with acute COVID-19. CDR3 sequence: CASSPRQGANEQYV. In DNA, the CDR3 is TGTGCCAGCAGCCCTCGACAGGGGGCGAACGAGCAGTACGTC.